The rows below give T cell receptor beta chains drawn from one sample of a study of blood T cells in healthy people across ages. TCRdb reprocessed the 5' RACE reads with MiXCR, giving one entry per CDR3 protein. This sample has fewer than 950,000 distinct CDR3 sequences, with about 53% found just once. The sample comprised blood. The receptors were sampled from an elderly man in good health. The CDR3 runs from the conserved cysteine through the conserved F or W. Each record gives: clone size, V gene, J gene, D gene, CDR3 DNA, CDR3 protein. D genes are given only for firm matches. A clone size is listed for some rows: how often the clone was seen (once, few, many), or a class if it is expanded.

>.|TRBV12-3/TRBV12-4|TRBJ2-1|.
TGTGCCAGCAGTCCCCAAAACCCGGGACAAACCTACAATGAGCAGTTCTTC
CASSPQNPGQTYNEQFF
>.|TRBV7-8|TRBJ2-1|TRBD2
TGTGCCAGCAGACTAGCGGGGGGAGGTTCCTACAATGAGCAGTTCTTC
CASRLAGGGSYNEQFF
>.|TRBV20-1|TRBJ2-5|TRBD2
TGCAGTGCTAGAGATCGGGTAGCGGGAACAGAGACCCAGTACTTC
CSARDRVAGTETQYF
>.|TRBV28|TRBJ2-7|.
TGTGCCAGCAGTCCAGGGGGGCTAGCCGATTCCTACAATGAGCAGTACTTC
CASSPGGLADSYNEQYF
>.|TRBV6-2/TRBV6-3|TRBJ2-7|.
TGTGCCACCGAAGACAGTGGGCCCTACGAGCAGTACTTC
CATEDSGPYEQYF
>.|TRBV7-2|TRBJ2-1|.
TGTGCCAGCAGCTTAGCGACTAGTGGTTCCTACGAGCAGTTCTTC
CASSLATSGSYEQFF
>.|TRBV12-3/TRBV12-4|TRBJ2-1|.
TGTGCCAGCAGTTTCGGAGGTGGGCTCAATGAGCAGTTCTTC
CASSFGGGLNEQFF
>.|TRBV28|TRBJ1-2|TRBD1
TGTGCCAGCAGACAGGACAGGCTTTATGGCTACACCTTC
CASRQDRLYGYTF
>few|TRBV12-3/TRBV12-4|TRBJ1-6|TRBD1
TGTGCCAGCAGTTTAACGACAGGGGCTAATTCACCCCTCCACTTT
CASSLTTGANSPLHF
>few|TRBV10-3|TRBJ1-2|TRBD1
TGTGCCATCAGTGAGCCGAGGGGACAGGGGGCGGATGGCTACACCTTC
CAISEPRGQGADGYTF
>few|TRBV9|TRBJ2-3|.
TGTGCCAGCAGCGTAGGGGCCCTGGGTGGAGATACGCAGTATTTT
CASSVGALGGDTQYF
>.|TRBV10-3|TRBJ2-5|.
TGTGCCATCAGTGAGTCGATGGCAGTTGGAGAGACCCAGTACTTC
CAISESMAVGETQYF
>.|TRBV4-1|TRBJ2-7|.
TGCGCCAGCAGCCACGCTCGGTCCGGAACACTCTACGAGCAGTACTTC
CASSHARSGTLYEQYF
>.|TRBV20-1|TRBJ2-7|TRBD2
TGCAGTGCTCAGGAAGCAGCGGGACCCTACGAGCAGTACTTC
CSAQEAAGPYEQYF
>.|TRBV5-1|TRBJ1-4|.
TGCGCCAGCAGCATGGAGCCTGAAAAACTGTTTTTT
CASSMEPEKLFF
>.|TRBV20-1|TRBJ2-1|.
TGCAGTGCCGCGCCGCCGGGACTCCGAATGTCTGAGCAGTTCTTC
CSAAPPGLRMSEQFF
>.|TRBV6-2/TRBV6-3|TRBJ1-1|.
TGTGCCAGCAGTACCCCCATGGGGACTGAAGCTTTCTTT
CASSTPMGTEAFF
>.|TRBV20-1|TRBJ1-5|.
TGCAGTGCTAGATCCGGGGAAGGCAATCAGCCCCAGCATTTT
CSARSGEGNQPQHF
>.|TRBV28|TRBJ2-7|TRBD2
TGTGCCAGCAGTTTACTCACGGGGGGGTCCTACGAGCAGTACTTC
CASSLLTGGSYEQYF
>.|TRBV5-1|TRBJ2-7|TRBD2
TGCGCCAGCAGCGTGGGGGGGACTAAGGGCGAGCAGTACTTC
CASSVGGTKGEQYF
>.|TRBV5-6|TRBJ2-1|TRBD1
TGTGCCAACAGCTGGACAGGGAGCGAGCAGTTCTTC
CANSWTGSEQFF
>once|TRBV18|TRBJ2-5|.
TGTGCCAGCTCACCCCTGTCAGAAGAGACCCAGTACTTC
CASSPLSEETQYF
>.|TRBV29-1|TRBJ2-1|.
TGCAGCGTTGAGACCCGGGACACGGCCTACAATGAGCAGTTCTTC
CSVETRDTAYNEQFF
>.|TRBV12-3/TRBV12-4|TRBJ1-1|.
TGTGCCAGCAGTGTCATGAACACTGAAGCTTTCTTT
CASSVMNTEAFF
>few|TRBV2|TRBJ2-5|TRBD1
TGTGCCAGCTCCCGGGACAGGGGGGCCGAGACCCAGTACTTC
CASSRDRGAETQYF
>.|TRBV29-1|TRBJ2-5|.
TGCAGCGTTGGCCTAGGGGTAGAGACCCAGTACTTC
CSVGLGVETQYF
>once|TRBV20-1|TRBJ1-5|.
TGCAGTGCTAGGGCCGCGACCCTCAATCAGCCCCAGCATTTT
CSARAATLNQPQHF
>.|TRBV21-1|TRBJ2-1|.
TGTGCCAGCAGCCGGGACAGGGATTCCTACGAGCAGTTCTTC
CASSRDRDSYEQFF
>few|TRBV20-1|TRBJ2-5|.
TGCAGTGCTAGAGACGATCCCCAGTACTTC
CSARDDPQYF
>.|TRBV20-1|TRBJ2-3|.
TGCAGTGCAGGGGACGCCTCCTCCGCGTATTTT
CSAGDASSAYF
>many|TRBV20-1|TRBJ2-7|.
TGCAGTGCTAGCTCATTATTAGAGAGACGTAACTCCTACGAGCAGTACTTC
CSASSLLERRNSYEQYF
>.|TRBV5-1|TRBJ2-7|TRBD1
TGCGCCAGCAGCCGTTCGACAGGGGAGCAGTACTTC
CASSRSTGEQYF
>.|TRBV5-6|TRBJ2-7|.
TGTGCCAGCAGTGCGGGGACACACAGCTCCTACGAGCAGTACTTC
CASSAGTHSSYEQYF
>few|TRBV20-1|TRBJ2-5|TRBD2
TGCAGTGCTAGAGATCATCGGGCTAGCGGGAGGCGGGAAGGTCAAGAGACCCAGTACTTC
CSARDHRASGRREGQETQYF
>.|TRBV4-2|TRBJ1-2|.
TGTGCCAGCAGCCAAGAAGAAGGATATGGCTACACCTTC
CASSQEEGYGYTF
>many|TRBV4-2|TRBJ1-2|.
TGTGCCAGCAGCCAAGATGTGGACTATGGCTACACCTTC
CASSQDVDYGYTF
>few|TRBV7-9|TRBJ2-5|TRBD2
TGTGCCAGCAGCTCCACTAGCGGGGCCCAGTACTTC
CASSSTSGAQYF
>.|TRBV18|TRBJ1-2|.
TGTGCCAGCTCACCACCGACAAAGGTTGGGGGCTACACCTTC
CASSPPTKVGGYTF
>.|TRBV12-3/TRBV12-4|TRBJ2-1|TRBD2
TGTGCCAGCAGCCGAGCGGGAGCTGGGGGACGGCAGTTCTTC
CASSRAGAGGRQFF
>few|TRBV7-6|TRBJ1-1|.
TGTGCCAGCGCCCCCGACAGATTGAACACTGAAGCTTTCTTT
CASAPDRLNTEAFF
>.|TRBV29-1|TRBJ2-6|.
TGCAGCGTGGTGGGGATAGGCTCTGGGGCCAACGTCCTGACTTTC
CSVVGIGSGANVLTF
>.|TRBV3-1|TRBJ1-1|.
TGTGCCAGCAGCCCGCGGGGAGGGGCCACTGAAGCTTTCTTT
CASSPRGGATEAFF